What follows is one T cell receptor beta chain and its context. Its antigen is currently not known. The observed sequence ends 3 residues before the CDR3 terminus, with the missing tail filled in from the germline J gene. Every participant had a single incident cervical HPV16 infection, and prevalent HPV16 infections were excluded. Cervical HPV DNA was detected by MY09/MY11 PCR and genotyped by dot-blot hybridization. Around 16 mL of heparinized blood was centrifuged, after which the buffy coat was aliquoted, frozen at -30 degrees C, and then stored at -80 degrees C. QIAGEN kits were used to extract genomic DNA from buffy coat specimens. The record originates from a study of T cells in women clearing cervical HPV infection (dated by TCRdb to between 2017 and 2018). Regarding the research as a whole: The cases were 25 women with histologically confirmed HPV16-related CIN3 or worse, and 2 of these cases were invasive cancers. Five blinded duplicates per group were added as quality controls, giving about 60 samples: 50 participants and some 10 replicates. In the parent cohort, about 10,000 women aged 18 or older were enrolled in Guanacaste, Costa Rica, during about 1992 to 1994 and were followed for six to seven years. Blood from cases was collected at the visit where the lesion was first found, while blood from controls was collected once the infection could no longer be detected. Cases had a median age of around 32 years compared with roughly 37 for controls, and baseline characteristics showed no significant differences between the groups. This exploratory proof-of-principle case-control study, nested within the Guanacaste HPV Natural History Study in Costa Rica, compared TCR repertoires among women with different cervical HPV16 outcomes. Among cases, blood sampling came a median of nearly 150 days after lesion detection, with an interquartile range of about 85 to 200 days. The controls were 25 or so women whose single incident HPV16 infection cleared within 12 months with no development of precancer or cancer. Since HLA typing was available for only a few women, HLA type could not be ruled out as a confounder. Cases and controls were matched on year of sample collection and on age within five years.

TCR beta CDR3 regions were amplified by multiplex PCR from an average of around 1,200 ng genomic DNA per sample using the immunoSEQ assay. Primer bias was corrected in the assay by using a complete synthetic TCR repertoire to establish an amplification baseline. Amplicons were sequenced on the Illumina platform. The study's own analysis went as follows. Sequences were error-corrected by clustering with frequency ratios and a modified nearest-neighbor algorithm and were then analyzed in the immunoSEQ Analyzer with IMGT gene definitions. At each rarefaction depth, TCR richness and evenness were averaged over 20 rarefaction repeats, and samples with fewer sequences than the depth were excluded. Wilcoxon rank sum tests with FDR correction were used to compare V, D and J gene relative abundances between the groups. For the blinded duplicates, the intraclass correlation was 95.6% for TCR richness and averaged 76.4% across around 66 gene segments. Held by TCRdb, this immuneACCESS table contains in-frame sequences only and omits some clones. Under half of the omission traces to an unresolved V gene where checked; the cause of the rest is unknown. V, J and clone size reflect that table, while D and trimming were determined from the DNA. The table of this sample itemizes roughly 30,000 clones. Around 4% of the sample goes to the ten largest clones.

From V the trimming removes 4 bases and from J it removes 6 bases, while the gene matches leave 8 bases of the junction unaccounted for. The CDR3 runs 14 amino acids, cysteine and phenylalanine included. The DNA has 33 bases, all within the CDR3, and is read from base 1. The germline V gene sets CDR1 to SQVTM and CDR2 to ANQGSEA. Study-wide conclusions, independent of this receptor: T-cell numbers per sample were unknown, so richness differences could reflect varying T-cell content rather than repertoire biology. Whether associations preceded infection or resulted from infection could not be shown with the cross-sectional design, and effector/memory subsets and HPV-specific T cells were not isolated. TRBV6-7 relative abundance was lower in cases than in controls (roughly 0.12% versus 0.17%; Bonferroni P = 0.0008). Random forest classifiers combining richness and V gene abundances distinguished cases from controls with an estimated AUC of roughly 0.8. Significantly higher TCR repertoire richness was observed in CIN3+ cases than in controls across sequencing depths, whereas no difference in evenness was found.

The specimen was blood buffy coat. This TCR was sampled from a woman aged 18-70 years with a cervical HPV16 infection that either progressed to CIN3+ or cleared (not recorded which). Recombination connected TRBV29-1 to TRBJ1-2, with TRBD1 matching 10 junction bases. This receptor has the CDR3 CSVGGTGVQDGYTF. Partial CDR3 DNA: TGCAGCGTTGGAGGGACAGGGGTGCAAGATGGC.